These T cell receptor beta chains were read from a single sample in a study of beta chain features in type 1 diabetes. Repertoires were generated with immunoSEQ multiplex PCR, while TCRdb's copy carries only in-frame clones and drops some. The repertoire holds roughly 240,000 clones, with roughly 70% as singletons. The sample comprised naive CD4+ T cells from blood. All receptors derive from a man aged 30-40 years in good health. Each CDR3 is given with its conserved first and last residue. The D gene is left open where the match is weak. Where a row states a size, it is once, few, many or the class of an expanded clone; other rows omit it.

TRBD1	TRBJ1-6	NA	TRBV30	TGTGCCTGGACCTCCGACAGGGGGAATTCACCCCTCCACTTT	CAWTSDRGNSPLHF
NA	TRBJ2-7	few	TRBV29-1	TGCAGCGTACAGGACAAGACCCAAAAGCAGTACTTC	CSVQDKTQKQYF
NA	TRBJ2-7	NA	TRBV9	TGTGCCAGCAGCGTTACTGCGGAGTGGCCCGACGAGCAGTACTTC	CASSVTAEWPDEQYF
NA	TRBJ2-1	NA	TRBV25-1	TGTGCCAGCAGTGACCGGGGATGGAATGAGCAGTTCTTC	CASSDRGWNEQFF
TRBD1	TRBJ1-2	NA	TRBV30	TGTGCCTGGAGGAATCGGGACAGCGAGGGCTACACCTTC	CAWRNRDSEGYTF
TRBD1	TRBJ2-1	once	TRBV10-3	TGTGCCATCAGTGAAAGGGGTGGACAGGGGTGGAATGAGCAGTTCTTC	CAISERGGQGWNEQFF
NA	TRBJ2-5	NA	TRBV15	TGTGCCACCAGGGGGTGGGAAGGTGAGACCCAGTACTTC	CATRGWEGETQYF
NA	TRBJ2-7	NA	TRBV11-2	TGTGCCAGCAGCTCGTGGAAGAAATTTGGGGTCGAGCAGTACTTC	CASSSWKKFGVEQYF
NA	TRBJ2-1	NA	TRBV9	TGTGCCAGCAGCGTATCCTACTACAATGAGCAGTTCTTC	CASSVSYYNEQFF
NA	TRBJ2-7	NA	TRBV2	TGTGCCAGCTCAGGGGGGTACGAGCAGTACTTC	CASSGGYEQYF
NA	TRBJ2-2	few	TRBV29-1	TGCAGCGCCACCCGGAGGACCGGGGAGCTGTTTTTT	CSATRRTGELFF
TRBD1	TRBJ2-7	NA	TRBV5-1	TGCGCCAGCAGCTTGGACAGGGGGCGCGGCTACGAGCAGTACTTC	CASSLDRGRGYEQYF
NA	TRBJ1-5	NA	TRBV27	TGTGCCAGCACTCGGCCCAATCAGCCCCAGCATTTT	CASTRPNQPQHF
NA	TRBJ2-2	NA	TRBV29-1	TGCAGCGTTGCGGGCACCGGGGAGCTGTTTTTT	CSVAGTGELFF
NA	TRBJ2-1	NA	TRBV5-1	TGCGCCAGCAGCCTGGAGGTCAATGAGCAGTTCTTC	CASSLEVNEQFF
TRBD1	TRBJ2-7	few	TRBV27	TGTGCCAGCAGAACACTTTGGACAGGGGACCGAGTGAGACGCGAGTACTTC	CASRTLWTGDRVRREYF
NA	TRBJ1-6	NA	TRBV30	TGTGCCTGGAGTGTACGGAGCAGAGCTAATTCACCCCTCCACTTT	CAWSVRSRANSPLHF
TRBD2	TRBJ2-1	NA	TRBV28	TGTGCCAGCAGTCCGACTAGCGTCAATGAGCAGTTCTTC	CASSPTSVNEQFF
NA	TRBJ2-2	NA	TRBV7-9	TGTGCCAGCAGCCCCCGACGCAGCCGGGGCCTATACACCGGGGAGCTGTTTTTT	CASSPRRSRGLYTGELFF
TRBD2	TRBJ2-1	NA	TRBV11-2	TGTGCCAGCATTTCCTTGGTCAGCGGGGCTTACAATGAGCAGTTCTTC	CASISLVSGAYNEQFF
NA	TRBJ1-2	once	TRBV25-1	TGTGCCAGCATGGGGAGCGGCTACACCTTC	CASMGSGYTF
TRBD2	TRBJ2-1	NA	TRBV9	TGTGCCAGCAGCGTCTGGGCTAGCGGGTCAACCAATGAGCAGTTCTTC	CASSVWASGSTNEQFF
NA	TRBJ2-7	NA	TRBV15	TGTGCCACCAGCCGAGAGGAGATCCGAGTGGGCGAGCAGTACTTC	CATSREEIRVGEQYF
TRBD1	TRBJ2-4	NA	TRBV30	TGTGCCTGGATGGGACAGGGAGTAGCCAAAAACATTCAGTACTTC	CAWMGQGVAKNIQYF
NA	TRBJ1-1	NA	TRBV30	TGTGCCTGGAGTGTCCCGGGGGCCACTGAAGCTTTCTTT	CAWSVPGATEAFF
TRBD2	TRBJ2-1	NA	TRBV5-1	TGCGCCAGCAGCGCCTACCCCCCTAGCGGGATGCGTAATGAGCAGTTCTTC	CASSAYPPSGMRNEQFF
NA	TRBJ2-2	NA	TRBV5-6	TGTGCCAGCAGCTTGGTATTGTCGAACACCGGGGAGCTGTTTTTT	CASSLVLSNTGELFF
TRBD1	TRBJ2-1	NA	TRBV5-4	TGTGCCAGCAGCTTGGGTCGGGACAGTTACAATGAGCAGTTCTTC	CASSLGRDSYNEQFF
TRBD1	TRBJ1-2	NA	TRBV15	TGTGCCACCAGCAGAACAGGACAGGGGGCGTCCGGCTACACCTTC	CATSRTGQGASGYTF
NA	TRBJ1-2	once	TRBV27	TGTGCCAGCAGTAGTTTGGGAGGGGGAGGTGGCTACACCTTC	CASSSLGGGGGYTF
TRBD2	TRBJ2-1	NA	TRBV6-1	TGTGCCAGCAGTGAAGCGGGACTAGCTACTATCAGGGAGCAGTTCTTC	CASSEAGLATIREQFF
NA	TRBJ2-1	once	TRBV7-9	TGTGCCAGCAGCCTCCAGGATTACAATGAGCAGTTCTTC	CASSLQDYNEQFF
NA	TRBJ1-1	NA	TRBV2	TGTGCCAGCAGTGATGGTCAGGGAGGGGAAGCTTTCTTT	CASSDGQGGEAFF
NA	TRBJ1-5	NA	TRBV5-6	TGTGCCAGCAGCTTGGGACGTGGAAATCAGCCCCAGCATTTT	CASSLGRGNQPQHF
NA	TRBJ2-5	NA	TRBV15	TGTGCCACCAGCAGAGGTATCGCAGAGACCCAGTACTTC	CATSRGIAETQYF
NA	TRBJ2-7	NA	TRBV30	TGTGCCTGGACCCCGATGGGGAGCTCCTACGAGCAGTACTTC	CAWTPMGSSYEQYF
NA	TRBJ2-7	few	TRBV10-2	TGCGCCAGCAGTTTCAGGGGGGAACACGAGCAGTACTTC	CASSFRGEHEQYF
NA	TRBJ2-5	NA	TRBV29-1	TGCAGCGGTGTCGGTGGGGGAGAGACCCAGTACTTC	CSGVGGGETQYF
NA	TRBJ1-1	few	TRBV30	TGTGCCTGGAGTGTAAAGCGGACTGAAGCTTTCTTT	CAWSVKRTEAFF
TRBD2	TRBJ2-5	NA	TRBV20-1	TGCTCCTGGGGGGGAGAGACCCAGTACTTC	CSWGGETQYF
NA	TRBJ2-7	NA	TRBV6-1	TGTGCCAGCGCCGGCGGTCTGAAATCCTACGAGCAGTACTTC	CASAGGLKSYEQYF
NA	TRBJ2-1	NA	TRBV9	TGTGCCAGCAGCGTCGAACTGAGACAGAGTAGCACCTACAATGAGCAGTTCTTC	CASSVELRQSSTYNEQFF
NA	TRBJ2-7	once	TRBV5-6	TGTGCCAGCAGCTTGAGGTCCTACGAGCAGTACTTC	CASSLRSYEQYF
NA	TRBJ2-7	NA	TRBV25-1	TGTGCCAGCAGTGAGCGCAGCTCCTACGAGCAGTACTTC	CASSERSSYEQYF
NA	TRBJ2-1	few	TRBV30	TGTGCCTGGGCGCAGGGGTATGAGCAGTTCTTC	CAWAQGYEQFF